Listed below are T cell receptor beta chains from one sample, sequenced in a study of T-cell reconstitution after alpha-beta-depleted transplantation in children. TCRdb fed the PCR reads into MiXCR, producing one record per CDR3 protein. The table lists fewer than 150,000 distinct CDR3 sequences, 23% of them singletons. Sequenced here: PBMCs, mostly from graft donor cells, sampled 180 days after TCRalphabeta/CD19-depleted stem cell transplant. The origin of the receptors is a male patient aged 2-15 years who had a stem cell transplant for chronic granulomatous disease, so the T cells may come from the graft donor. The CDR3 runs from the conserved cysteine through the conserved F or W.

CDR3 protein: CASSLRQSYNEQFF
V gene: TRBV5-1
CDR3 length: 14

CDR3 protein: CSARDIRRGTDTQYF
V gene: TRBV20-1
CDR3 length: 15

CDR3 protein: CASSQVLLAGSTDTQYF
V gene: TRBV3-1
CDR3 length: 17

CDR3 protein: CASSLGLAVTYEQYF
V gene: TRBV12-3/TRBV12-4
CDR3 length: 15

CDR3 protein: CASSYSIFAEKLFF
V gene: TRBV12-3/TRBV12-4
CDR3 length: 14

CDR3 protein: CASSRRGQGIDEQYF
V gene: TRBV12-3/TRBV12-4
CDR3 length: 15

CDR3 protein: CASSVRLAGGLSTDTQYF
V gene: TRBV9
CDR3 length: 18

CDR3 protein: CSVVTLISSYEQYF
V gene: TRBV29-1
CDR3 length: 14

CDR3 protein: CSAREGGSNYGYTF
V gene: TRBV20-1
CDR3 length: 14

CDR3 protein: CASSDTGLAGGYTDTQYF
V gene: TRBV10-1
CDR3 length: 18

CDR3 protein: CASSLITSGPDTQYF
V gene: TRBV5-1
CDR3 length: 15

CDR3 protein: CASGRTGVYTF
V gene: TRBV6-2/TRBV6-3
CDR3 length: 11

CDR3 protein: CASSHGQGGFYGYTF
V gene: TRBV5-1
CDR3 length: 15